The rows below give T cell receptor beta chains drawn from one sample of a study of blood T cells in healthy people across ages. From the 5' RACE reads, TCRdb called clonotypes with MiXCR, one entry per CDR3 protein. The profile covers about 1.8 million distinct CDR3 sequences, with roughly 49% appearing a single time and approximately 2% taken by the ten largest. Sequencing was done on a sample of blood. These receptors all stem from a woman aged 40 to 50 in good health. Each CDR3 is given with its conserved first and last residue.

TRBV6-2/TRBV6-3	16	CASSYQAGLGANVLTF
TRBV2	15	CASTIERGLPYGYTF
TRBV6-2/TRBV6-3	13	CASSRQGLTGYTF
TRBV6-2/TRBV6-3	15	CASNNRGRGANVLTF
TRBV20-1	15	CSATRAGADTDTQYF
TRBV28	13	CASHTSGPGTQYF
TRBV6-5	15	CASSYIRDSSQPQHF
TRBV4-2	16	CASSQDPRGAFSEQYF
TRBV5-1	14	CASSPRSQQETQYF
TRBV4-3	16	CASSQETSRGANVLTF
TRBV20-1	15	CSARDYGSYNSPLHF
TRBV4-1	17	CASSHNRGSGGYNEQFF
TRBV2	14	CASSTDRGNNEQFF
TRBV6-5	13	CASREPRLLEEFF
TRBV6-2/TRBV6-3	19	CASSSPTIPRQGTQETQYF
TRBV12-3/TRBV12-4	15	CASRWARDREETQYF
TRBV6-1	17	CAHRRGSEGAGYNEQFF
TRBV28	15	CASSRTGTGNYGYTF
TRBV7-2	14	CASSLGLQGGVQYF
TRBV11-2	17	CASSLDSRDRVYYEQYF
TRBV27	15	CASSPRGATYNEQFF
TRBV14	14	CASSPQTGGYEQYF
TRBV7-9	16	CASSPTLPGPQETQYF
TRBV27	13	CASSVRGGETQYF
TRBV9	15	CASSARQGACNEQFF
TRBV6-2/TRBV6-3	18	CATTQNLGGGKDTDTQYF
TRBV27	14	CASKGAGVVREQYF
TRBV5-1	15	CASSSRTGSSYEQYF
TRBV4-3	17	CASSQGRTGGQNQPQHF
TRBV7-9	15	CASSLETGVNTEAFF
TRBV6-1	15	CASSDLHGTRETQYF
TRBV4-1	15	CASSQVIQGTDTQYF
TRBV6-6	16	CASNLGDPGAKNIQYF
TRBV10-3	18	CAIRAHGTGRSGANVLTF
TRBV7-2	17	CASSPQRGFSSTDTQYF
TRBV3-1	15	CASSQVPRQYNEQFF
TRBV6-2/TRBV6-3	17	CASSHHPERGDQETQYF
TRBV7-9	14	CASSPGLAVDTQYF
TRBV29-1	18	CSVRYDREKSSRESEQYF
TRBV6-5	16	CASSKGTDHYIYGYTF
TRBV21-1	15	CASSKDRWGQNEQFF
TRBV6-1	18	CASSGAPGKPSSYNEQYF
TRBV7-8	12	CASRGLAGEQFF
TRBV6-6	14	CASSGQGIGEKLFF
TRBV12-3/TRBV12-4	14	CASTPGAATYEQYF
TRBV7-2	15	CASSPDATGPYEQYF
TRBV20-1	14	CSASSPISSYEQYF
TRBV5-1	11	CASSTQMAQYF
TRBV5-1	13	CASSLVGNLNYTF
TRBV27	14	CASRPAGGSYGYTF